The entry that follows covers one T cell receptor (beta chain) sequence. Its antigen is as yet unknown. This record belongs to a study of shared clonotypes between healthy human individuals. Study outcomes and limitations: Sequencing depth was expected to influence donor clonotype sharing. Larger richness was generally estimated for naive than memory subsets. Despite large depth, rarefaction showed incomplete sorted-subset sequencing. Generation probabilities were higher for clonotypes shared across all four sorted-subset donors than for unshared ones.

Naive CD8 populations comprised CD45RO-negative cells positively selected for CCR7, excluding terminally differentiated effector memory CD45RA+ cells. This CDR3 is 17 amino acids long. V dropped 1 base and J dropped 3; count of bases not matched to a gene: 4. Germline V gives CDR1 SGHDT, CDR2 YYEEEE. This table comes from immunoSEQ multiplex PCR, and its TCRdb copy is limited to in-frame clones, with some not included. The table includes approximately 1.9 million clones, approximately 92% detected once. The TCR comes from a man between 18 and 35 years old in good health. Some clones in this sample may be carry-over from other donors' samples. The rearrangement links TRBV5-6 to TRBJ2-7; TRBD2 matches at 16 bases. The source material was naive CD8+ T cells from PBMCs. CDR3 in amino acids: CASSLWGLAGGYYEQYF. Written as DNA, the CDR3 is TGTGCCAGCAGCTTGTGGGGACTAGCGGGAGGGTACTACGAGCAGTACTTC.